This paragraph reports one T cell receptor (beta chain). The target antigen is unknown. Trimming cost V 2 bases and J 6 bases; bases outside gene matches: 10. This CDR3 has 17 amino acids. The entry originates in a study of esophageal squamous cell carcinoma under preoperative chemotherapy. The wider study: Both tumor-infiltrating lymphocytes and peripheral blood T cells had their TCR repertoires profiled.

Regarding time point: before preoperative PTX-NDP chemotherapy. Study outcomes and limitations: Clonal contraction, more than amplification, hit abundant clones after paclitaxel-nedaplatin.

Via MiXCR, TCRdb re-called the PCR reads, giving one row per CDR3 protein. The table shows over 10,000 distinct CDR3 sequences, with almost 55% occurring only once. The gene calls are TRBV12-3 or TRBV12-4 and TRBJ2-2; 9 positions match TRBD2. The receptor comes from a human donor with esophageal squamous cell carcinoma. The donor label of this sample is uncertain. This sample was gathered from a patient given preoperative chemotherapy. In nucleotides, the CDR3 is TGTGCCAGCAGTTTACCGACCCTAGCGGGGTTGTCCGGGGAGCTGTTTTTT. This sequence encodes CASSLPTLAGLSGELFF.